This passage covers 2 T cell receptor beta chains from one sample sequenced in a study of identical twins. TCRdb ran MiXCR on the 5' RACE reads and lists one entry per CDR3 protein. The sample has around 490,000 distinct CDR3 sequences; around an eighth are singletons. The sample was also reused in another study, on yellow fever vaccine responses in identical twins.

The sample comprised CD4+ T cells sorted from blood. The receptor set was obtained from a woman between 18 and 29 years old in good health.

The sample holds many counts of this clonotype. The chain couples TRBV12-3 or TRBV12-4 to TRBJ2-7; D may be TRBD1 (5 bases). There are 14 residues in the CDR3. V shed 3 bases and J shed 2 bases, with 11 bases lying between them. As DNA, the CDR3 is TGTGCCAGCAGTTTCTTAGGGGTCGCCTACGAGCAGTACTTC. Amino acid sequence: CASSFLGVAYEQYF.

A few counts support this clonotype. The CDR3 spells CASSQGTTGLQETQYF. DNA for the CDR3: TGTGCCAGCAGCCAAGGAACGACAGGGCTGCAAGAGACCCAGTACTTC. The chain has TRBV4-2 and TRBJ2-5; 7 bases map to TRBD1. The length of the CDR3 is 16 residues. Trimming at V came to 1 base and at J to 2 bases, leaving 7 bases not matched to a gene. Germline loops: CDR1 LGHNA, CDR2 YNFKEQ.